Below are 15 T cell receptor beta chains sequenced from a single sample in a study of OX40 agonist ivuxolimab in advanced cancers. Library preparation was by the immunoSEQ multiplex PCR assay. TCRdb stores this immuneACCESS table with in-frame sequences only. Part of the clones is absent; in the studies checked, under half of the shortfall reflects unresolved V genes, and no reason is known for the rest. The sample table shows about 120,000 clones, and just over 90% are seen once. Over 0.15% of the sample goes to the ten largest clones. The material sequenced was CD4+ or CD8+ T cells sorted from blood, taken in a trial of the OX40 agonist ivuxolimab. Receptors were obtained from an adult with an advanced solid tumor such as melanoma, head and neck, liver or kidney cancer.

CDR3 amino acids: CASSLGGRTNTEAFF. Here the CDR3 DNA reads TGCGCCAGCAGCTTGGGGGGACGTACTAACACTGAAGCTTTCTTT. This chain links TRBV5-1 with TRBJ1-1, with D possibly TRBD1 on 5 matching bases. Germline V lookup: CDR1 SGHRS, CDR2 YFSETQ. V dropped 0 bases and J dropped 2 bases, with 11 bases sitting between them. CDR3 length: 15 residues.

V gene TRBV13 combines with J gene TRBJ2-7; no reliable D call. V was cut by 6 bases and J by 4 bases, with 16 bases left in between. This CDR3 is 14 amino acids long. Germline-derived CDR1 and CDR2 are PRHDT and FYEKMQ (reference sequence). As DNA, the CDR3 is TGTGCCAGCAGACCCCGGTTCCGACGGTACGAGCAGTACTTC. This encodes CASRPRFRRYEQYF.

This chain links TRBV28 with TRBJ2-7; no definite D call. With 5 bases removed from V and 9 bases from J, the gap between germline ends came to 14 bases. The CDR3 runs 12 residues. The V gene's germline CDR1 is MDHEN and CDR2 SYDVKM. DNA of the CDR3: TGTGCCAGCAGTCGCGACCCGACGCGGCAGTACTTC. Amino acids: CASSRDPTRQYF.

The CDR3: CASSLTADNSPLHF. The CDR3 coding sequence is TGTGCCAGCAGTTTGACAGCAGATAATTCACCCCTCCACTTT. The chain recombines TRBV28 with TRBJ1-6; maybe TRBD1 (5 bases). The CDR3 length is 14 residues. The V end was cut by 3 bases, the J end by 5 bases, with 8 bases between. Germline CDR1 is MDHEN and CDR2 is SYDVKM.

The chain uses TRBV6-5 and TRBJ2-7, with TRBD2 as a possible D gene (7 bases). CDR1 and CDR2 (germline): MNHEY, SVGAGI. The V gene lost 2 bases and the J gene lost 6 bases, with 17 bases spanning the gap. CDR3 length equals 15 residues. CDR3 protein: CASSYEGGGAREQYF. The CDR3 nucleotides read TGTGCCAGCAGTTACGAAGGAGGGGGGGCCCGCGAGCAGTACTTC.

J is TRBJ1-3 and V is TRBV27; TRBD1 is a possible D gene (6 bases). V lost 6 bases, J lost 4 bases, and 22 bases lay in between. This CDR3 has 17 amino acids. In germline, CDR1 is MNHEY, CDR2 SMNVEV (reference sequence). CDR3 amino acids: CASSSNVLGQRGNTIYF. The CDR3 DNA sequence: TGTGCCAGCAGCTCTAACGTCCTCGGACAGCGAGGAAACACCATATATTTT.

This sequence joins TRBV10-3 and TRBJ1-4; D unclear. With 10 bases removed from V and 0 bases from J, the gap between germline ends came to 12 bases. This CDR3 contains 14 residues. From germline, CDR1 is ENHRY and CDR2 SYGVKD. CDR3 sequence (DNA): TGTGCCACCTCCTCCGGGTCAACTAATGAAAAACTGTTTTTT. Protein product: CATSSGSTNEKLFF.

CDR3 DNA sequence: TGTGCCAGCTCACCTCTTTCCGGGAGCTCCGATGGCTACACCTTC. Translation: CASSPLSGSSDGYTF. The genes are TRBV18 and TRBJ1-2; no clear D gene. Germline loops: CDR1 KGHSH, CDR2 LQKENI. This CDR3 contains 15 residues. V was trimmed by 3 bases and J by 6 bases, leaving 17 bases between them.

The chain has TRBV5-4 and TRBJ2-3; D uncertain. This CDR3 has 15 amino acids. V dropped 4 bases and J dropped 0 bases, with 12 bases sitting between them. Germline assignment: CDR1 SGHNT and CDR2 YYREEE (reference sequence). CDR3 sequence (DNA): TGTGCCAGCAGCCTGGCCTCCCCTAGCACAGATACGCAGTATTTT. Residues: CASSLASPSTDTQYF.

The chain is built from TRBV7-8 and TRBJ1-2; a weak D match, TRBD1 (6 bases). The germline gives CDR1 SGHVS, CDR2 FQNEAQ. The germline V and J ends were trimmed by 5 bases and 8 bases, with 21 bases remaining between them. The CDR3 loop spans 15 amino acids. CDR3 DNA sequence: TGTGCCAGCAGCCCAACAGAAATACAGGGTGCGGGCTACACCTTC. Protein: CASSPTEIQGAGYTF.

The rearrangement joins TRBV6-1 to TRBJ1-1; 9 bases agree with TRBD1. The V gene's germline CDR1 is MNHNS and CDR2 SASEGT. The CDR3 has 18 amino acids. V lost 4 bases and J lost 0; bases outside the gene matches: 12. CDR3 nucleotide sequence: TGTGCCAGCAGTGTCCCGGGACAGGGTTTAAGTATGAACACTGAAGCTTTCTTT. This gives the protein CASSVPGQGLSMNTEAFF.

The count of this clone is one. This sequence joins TRBV30 and TRBJ1-1; no reliable D call. The CDR3 spans 13 residues. V was trimmed by 0 bases and J by 6 bases, leaving 11 bases between them. From germline, CDR1 is GTSNPN and CDR2 SVGIG (reference sequence). The CDR3 DNA is TGTGCCTGGAGTGTTACCAGGTGGTCTGAAGCTTTCTTT. The encoded protein is CAWSVTRWSEAFF. The full variable domain, with the rest looked up from reference TRBV30 and TRBJ1-1, is SQTIHQWPATLVQPVGSPLSLECTVEGTSNPNLYWYRQAAGRGLQLLFYSVGIGQISSEVPQNLSASRPQDRQFILSSKKLLLSDSGFYLCAWSVTRWSEAFFGQGTRLTVV.

The chain joins TRBV11-3 to TRBJ2-1, with 9 bases lining up with TRBD2. This CDR3 contains 19 residues. In germline, CDR1 is SGHNT, CDR2 YENEEA. The J segment lost 6 bases and the V segment lost 2 bases, leaving 17 bases of the junction unmatched. CDR3 amino acids: CASSLSPISAAGGFNEQFF. In DNA, the CDR3 is TGTGCCAGCAGCTTATCCCCTATTTCAGCAGCGGGGGGTTTCAATGAGCAGTTCTTC.

The CDR3 spells CASSWDRGAGPGNTEAFF. DNA of the CDR3: TGTGCCAGCTCATGGGACAGGGGCGCGGGCCCGGGGAACACTGAAGCTTTCTTT. This chain uses TRBV18 with TRBJ1-1, with 10 positions matching TRBD1. In germline, CDR1 is KGHSH, CDR2 LQKENI. This CDR3 has 18 amino acids. Losses at the gene ends were 5 bases for V and 1 base for J; bases not matched to a gene: 13.

The sample holds a few counts of this clone. The V gene is TRBV7-2, the J gene TRBJ1-6; D may be TRBD1 (5 bases). With 5 bases removed from V and 5 bases from J, the gap between germline ends came to 16 bases. The CDR3 totals 16 residues. Germline V CDR1 and CDR2: SGHTA, FQGNSA. The CDR3 loop reads CASSRTGDVDNSPLHF. The CDR3 nucleotides read TGTGCCAGCAGCCGAACCGGGGACGTAGATAATTCACCCCTCCACTTT.